The entry below gives a single TCR beta chain sequence along with its context. The antigen remains undetermined. The CDR3 runs 16 residues. V gave up 5 bases and J gave up 2 bases, with 19 bases separating them. Looked up from germline, CDR1 is SGHNT and CDR2 is YENEEA. TCRdb's copy holds only in-frame clones and misses some; the assay was immunoSEQ multiplex PCR. The sample lists tens of thousands of clones, around nine tenths occurring once. The data stem from a study of OX40 agonist ivuxolimab in advanced cancers. Study background: Dosing consisted of intravenous ivuxolimab at 0.01 to 10 mg/kg every 2 weeks. Every patient in dose escalation had hepatocellular carcinoma, melanoma, renal cell or head and neck cancer.

Whole-study findings and limits: Antigen targets of the expanded peripheral T cells went undetermined.

The V call is TRBV11-3, the J call TRBJ2-7; tentatively, D is TRBD1 or TRBD2 (5 bases each). The material sequenced was CD4+ or CD8+ T cells sorted from blood, taken in a trial of the OX40 agonist ivuxolimab. This TCR derives from an adult with an advanced solid tumor such as melanoma, head and neck, liver or kidney cancer. The CDR3 DNA follows: TGTGCCAGCAGCCCAATACGAGGGGCCCTAACCTACGAGCAGTACTTC. As protein: CASSPIRGALTYEQYF.